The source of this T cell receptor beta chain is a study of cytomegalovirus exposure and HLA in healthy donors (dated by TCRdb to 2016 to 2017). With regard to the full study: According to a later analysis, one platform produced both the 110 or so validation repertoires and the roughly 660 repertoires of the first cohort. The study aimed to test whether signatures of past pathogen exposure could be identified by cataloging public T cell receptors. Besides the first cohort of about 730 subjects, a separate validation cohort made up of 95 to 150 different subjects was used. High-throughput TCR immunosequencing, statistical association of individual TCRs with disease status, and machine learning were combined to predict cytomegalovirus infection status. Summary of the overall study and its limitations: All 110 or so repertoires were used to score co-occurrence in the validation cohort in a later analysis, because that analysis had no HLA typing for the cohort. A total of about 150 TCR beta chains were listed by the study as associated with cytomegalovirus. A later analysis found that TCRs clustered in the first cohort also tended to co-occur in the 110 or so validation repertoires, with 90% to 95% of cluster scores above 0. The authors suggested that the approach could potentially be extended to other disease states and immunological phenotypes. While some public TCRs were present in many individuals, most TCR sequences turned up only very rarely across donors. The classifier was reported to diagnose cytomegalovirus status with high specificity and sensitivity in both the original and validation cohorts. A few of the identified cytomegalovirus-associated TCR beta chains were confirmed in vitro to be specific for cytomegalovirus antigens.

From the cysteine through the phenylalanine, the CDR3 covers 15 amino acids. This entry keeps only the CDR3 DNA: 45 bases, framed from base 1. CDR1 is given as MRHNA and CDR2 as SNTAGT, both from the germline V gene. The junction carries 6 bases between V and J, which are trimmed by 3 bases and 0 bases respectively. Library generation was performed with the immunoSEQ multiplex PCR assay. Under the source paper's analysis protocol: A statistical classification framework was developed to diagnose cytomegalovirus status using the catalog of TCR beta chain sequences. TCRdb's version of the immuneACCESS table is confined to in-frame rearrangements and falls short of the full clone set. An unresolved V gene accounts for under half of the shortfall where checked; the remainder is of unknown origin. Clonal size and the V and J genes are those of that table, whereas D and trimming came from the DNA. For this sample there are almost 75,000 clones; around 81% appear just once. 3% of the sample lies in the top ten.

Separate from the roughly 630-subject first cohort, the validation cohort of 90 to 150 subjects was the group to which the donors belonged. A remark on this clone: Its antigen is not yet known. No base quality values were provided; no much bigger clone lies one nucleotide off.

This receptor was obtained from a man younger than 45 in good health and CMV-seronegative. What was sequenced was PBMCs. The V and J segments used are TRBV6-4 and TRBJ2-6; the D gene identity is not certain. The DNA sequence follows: TGTGCCAGCAGTGAGCAGAACTCTGGGGCCAACGTCCTGACTTTC. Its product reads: CASSEQNSGANVLTF.